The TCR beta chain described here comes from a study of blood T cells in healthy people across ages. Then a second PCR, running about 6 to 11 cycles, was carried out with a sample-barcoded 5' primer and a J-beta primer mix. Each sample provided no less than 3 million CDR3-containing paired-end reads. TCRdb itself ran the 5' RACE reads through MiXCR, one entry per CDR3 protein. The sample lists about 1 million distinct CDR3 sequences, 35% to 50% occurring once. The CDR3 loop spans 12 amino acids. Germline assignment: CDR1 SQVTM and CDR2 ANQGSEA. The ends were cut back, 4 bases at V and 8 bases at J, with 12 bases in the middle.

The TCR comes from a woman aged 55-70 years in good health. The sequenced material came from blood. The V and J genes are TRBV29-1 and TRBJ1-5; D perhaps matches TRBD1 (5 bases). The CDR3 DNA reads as TGCAGCGTTGGAGGGGATTCTGAGCCCCAGCATTTT. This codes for CSVGGDSEPQHF.